This T cell receptor (beta chain) emerged from a study of graft-versus-host responses after intestinal transplantation. As for the study in general: All of the recipients had induction that used anti-thymocyte globulin, then tacrolimus and steroids for 2 to 3 years.

On this clone itself: Its antigen remains unidentified.

General study points: Recipient marrow harbored GvH clones, some of which surfaced first in ileum or blood. Early HvG declines after transplant were associated with peak circulating GvH clone levels.

Some clones are missing from TCRdb's copy, which holds only in-frame ones; the method was immunoSEQ multiplex PCR. Here the sample spans about 80,000 clones, approximately 88% being singletons. The CDR3 length is 17 residues. Trimming at V came to 0 bases and at J to 3 bases, leaving 7 bases not matched to a gene. CDR1 and CDR2 from the germline V gene are SGDLS and YYNGEE. This rearrangement joins TRBV9 to TRBJ2-3; 10 bases fit TRBD2. This clonotype was sampled from a human donor who received an intestinal transplant. The sample was unstimulated CD4+ T cells sorted from spleen or lymph node cells, taken before intestinal transplant. CDR3 region: CASSVGPGLADTDTQYF. CDR3 nucleotides: TGTGCCAGCAGCGTAGGCCCCGGACTAGCGGATACAGATACGCAGTATTTT. Complete variable domain (other parts from reference TRBV9 and TRBJ2-3): DSGVTQTPKHLITATGQRVTLRCSPRSGDLSVYWYQQSLDQGLQFLIQYYNGEERAKGNILERFSAQQFPDLHSELNLSSLELGDSALYFCASSVGPGLADTDTQYFGPGTRLTVL.